The rows below give T cell receptor beta chains drawn from one sample of a study of blood T cell repertoires in COVID-19. The protocol was immunoSEQ multiplex PCR, while the TCRdb copy is restricted to in-frame clones and leaves out a portion. Of 120,000 to 150,000 clones detected, 88% appear once; the ten largest clones hold approximately 1.2%. Specimen: PBMCs or T cells enriched from blood (not recorded which). The receptors were gathered from a woman in her twenties or thirties with acute COVID-19. The CDR3 runs from the conserved cysteine through the conserved F or W. A D gene is named only where the DNA matches it firmly. The size of a clone is reported for some rows only, either as once, few or many, or as a class for expanded clones.

clone_size: few; d_call: -; j_call: TRBJ1-3; v_call: TRBV7-2; cdr3_aa: CASTYMVVGQPSSGNTIYF; cdr3_nt: TGTGCCAGCACCTACATGGTCGTGGGGCAGCCCTCCTCTGGAAACACCATATATTTT
clone_size: -; d_call: -; j_call: TRBJ1-3; v_call: TRBV28; cdr3_aa: CASSSAGVRNTIYF; cdr3_nt: TGTGCCAGCAGTTCCGCAGGGGTGAGAAACACCATATATTTT
clone_size: -; d_call: TRBD1; j_call: TRBJ1-3; v_call: TRBV2; cdr3_aa: CASSSDRGSGNTIYF; cdr3_nt: TGTGCCAGCAGTTCGGACAGGGGATCTGGAAACACCATATATTTT
clone_size: -; d_call: TRBD2; j_call: TRBJ2-1; v_call: TRBV7-3; cdr3_aa: CASSQHVAGTYYNEQFF; cdr3_nt: TGTGCCAGCAGCCAACACGTAGCGGGGACGTATTACAATGAGCAGTTCTTC
clone_size: -; d_call: TRBD1; j_call: TRBJ1-5; v_call: TRBV30; cdr3_aa: CAWSEMGQSYQPQHF; cdr3_nt: TGTGCCTGGAGTGAAATGGGACAGAGCTATCAGCCCCAGCATTTT
clone_size: -; d_call: TRBD2; j_call: TRBJ2-7; v_call: TRBV10-3; cdr3_aa: CAISVDPSGLAYEQYF; cdr3_nt: TGTGCCATCAGTGTGGACCCTAGCGGGTTAGCCTACGAGCAGTACTTC
clone_size: once; d_call: -; j_call: TRBJ2-2; v_call: TRBV12-3/TRBV12-4; cdr3_aa: CASSLRVWELFF; cdr3_nt: TGTGCCAGCAGTTTGAGGGTTTGGGAGCTGTTTTTT
clone_size: -; d_call: TRBD1; j_call: TRBJ1-4; v_call: TRBV4-2; cdr3_aa: CASSPTGAKDEKLFF; cdr3_nt: TGTGCCAGCAGCCCAACAGGGGCGAAAGATGAAAAACTGTTTTTT
clone_size: -; d_call: -; j_call: TRBJ2-7; v_call: TRBV24-1; cdr3_aa: CATSDPRAGEYEQYF; cdr3_nt: TGTGCCACCAGTGATCCCCGCGCCGGGGAGTACGAGCAGTACTTC
clone_size: -; d_call: TRBD1; j_call: TRBJ2-1; v_call: TRBV19; cdr3_aa: CASSIPGQGLYNEQFF; cdr3_nt: TGTGCCAGTAGTATACCCGGACAGGGTTTGTACAATGAGCAGTTCTTC
clone_size: -; d_call: TRBD1; j_call: TRBJ1-3; v_call: TRBV3-1/TRBV3-2; cdr3_aa: CASSPMTGPGDTIYF; cdr3_nt: TGTGCCAGCAGCCCTATGACAGGGCCCGGAGACACCATATATTTT
clone_size: -; d_call: TRBD1; j_call: TRBJ1-1; v_call: TRBV29-1; cdr3_aa: CSVVGQGGNTEAFF; cdr3_nt: TGCAGCGTTGTAGGACAGGGAGGGAACACTGAAGCTTTCTTT
clone_size: once; d_call: -; j_call: TRBJ2-7; v_call: TRBV5-1; cdr3_aa: CASSSERPSYEQYF; cdr3_nt: TGCGCCAGCAGCTCGGAGCGGCCTTCCTACGAGCAGTACTTC
clone_size: -; d_call: TRBD2; j_call: TRBJ2-7; v_call: TRBV18; cdr3_aa: CASSPQRAGGSYEQYF; cdr3_nt: TGTGCCAGCTCACCACAAAGGGCGGGAGGGAGCTACGAGCAGTACTTC
clone_size: -; d_call: TRBD2; j_call: TRBJ2-1; v_call: TRBV28; cdr3_aa: CASSLAGGRYNEQFF; cdr3_nt: TGTGCCAGCAGTTTAGCGGGAGGACGGTACAATGAGCAGTTCTTC
clone_size: once; d_call: -; j_call: TRBJ2-7; v_call: TRBV5-1; cdr3_aa: CASSLDTQTSYEQYF; cdr3_nt: TGCGCCAGCAGCTTGGATACTCAAACCTCCTACGAGCAGTACTTC
clone_size: -; d_call: TRBD2; j_call: TRBJ2-1; v_call: TRBV19; cdr3_aa: CASRLAGHEQFF; cdr3_nt: TGTGCCAGTAGATTAGCGGGACATGAGCAGTTCTTC
clone_size: once; d_call: -; j_call: TRBJ1-1; v_call: TRBV11-2; cdr3_aa: CASSEPTGNTEAFF; cdr3_nt: TGTGCCAGCAGTGAACCAACAGGGAACACTGAAGCTTTCTTT
clone_size: -; d_call: -; j_call: TRBJ1-2; v_call: TRBV4-3; cdr3_aa: CASSQEHSSRGYGYTF; cdr3_nt: TGCGCCAGCAGCCAAGAACACAGCTCCCGGGGCTATGGCTACACCTTC
clone_size: -; d_call: -; j_call: TRBJ2-7; v_call: TRBV30; cdr3_aa: CAWGGPLQGQQYF; cdr3_nt: TGTGCCTGGGGGGGCCCTCTACAGGGCCAGCAGTACTTC
clone_size: -; d_call: TRBD1; j_call: TRBJ1-6; v_call: TRBV5-1; cdr3_aa: CASSPDRGFSPLHF; cdr3_nt: TGCGCCAGCAGCCCAGACAGGGGTTTTTCACCCCTCCACTTT
clone_size: once; d_call: -; j_call: TRBJ1-2; v_call: TRBV9; cdr3_aa: CASSVGGGGYGYTF; cdr3_nt: TGTGCCAGCAGCGTAGGGGGCGGGGGCTATGGCTACACCTTC
clone_size: -; d_call: -; j_call: TRBJ1-5; v_call: TRBV12-3/TRBV12-4; cdr3_aa: CASSLNRDQPQHF; cdr3_nt: TGTGCCAGCAGTTTAAACAGGGATCAGCCCCAGCATTTT
clone_size: few; d_call: TRBD2; j_call: TRBJ2-7; v_call: TRBV4-3; cdr3_aa: CASSQDLLAGVGEQYF; cdr3_nt: TGCGCCAGCAGCCAAGATCTTCTAGCGGGAGTCGGCGAGCAGTACTTC
clone_size: -; d_call: TRBD1; j_call: TRBJ1-3; v_call: TRBV4-3; cdr3_aa: CASSQGGQVGSGNTIYF; cdr3_nt: TGCGCCAGCAGCCAAGGAGGACAGGTGGGGTCTGGAAACACCATATATTTT
clone_size: -; d_call: -; j_call: TRBJ1-5; v_call: TRBV4-1; cdr3_aa: CASSQETGNQPQHF; cdr3_nt: TGCGCCAGCAGCCAGGAGACAGGCAATCAGCCCCAGCATTTT
clone_size: -; d_call: -; j_call: TRBJ2-3; v_call: TRBV5-4; cdr3_aa: CATTVAGDTQYF; cdr3_nt: TGTGCCACAACCGTCGCCGGAGATACGCAGTATTTT
clone_size: -; d_call: TRBD2; j_call: TRBJ2-7; v_call: TRBV27; cdr3_aa: CASSPWTSGRRDEQYF; cdr3_nt: TGTGCCAGCAGTCCTTGGACTAGCGGGCGAAGGGACGAGCAGTACTTC
clone_size: -; d_call: -; j_call: TRBJ1-6; v_call: TRBV6-5; cdr3_aa: CASSWGESNSPLHF; cdr3_nt: TGTGCCAGCAGCTGGGGGGAAAGTAATTCACCCCTCCACTTT
clone_size: -; d_call: TRBD2; j_call: TRBJ2-7; v_call: TRBV11-1; cdr3_aa: CASSQGLAGAVEQYF; cdr3_nt: TGTGCCAGCAGCCAGGGACTAGCTGGGGCGGTGGAGCAGTACTTC
clone_size: -; d_call: -; j_call: TRBJ1-6; v_call: TRBV7-2; cdr3_aa: CASSLGAGSGNSPLHF; cdr3_nt: TGTGCCAGCAGCTTAGGGGCAGGGTCTGGGAATTCACCCCTCCACTTT
clone_size: -; d_call: TRBD1; j_call: TRBJ1-6; v_call: TRBV28; cdr3_aa: CASSLRTGLLHF; cdr3_nt: TGTGCCAGCAGTTTGCGGACAGGGCTCCTCCACTTT
clone_size: -; d_call: TRBD1; j_call: TRBJ2-1; v_call: TRBV14; cdr3_aa: CASSQVQGASVDEQFF; cdr3_nt: TGTGCCAGCAGCCAAGTCCAGGGGGCAAGCGTCGATGAGCAGTTCTTC
clone_size: -; d_call: TRBD1; j_call: TRBJ2-7; v_call: TRBV9; cdr3_aa: CASSPRTGSYEQYF; cdr3_nt: TGTGCCAGCAGCCCGAGGACAGGAAGCTACGAGCAGTACTTC
clone_size: -; d_call: TRBD2; j_call: TRBJ2-1; v_call: TRBV5-8; cdr3_aa: CASSLGAGDVSEQFF; cdr3_nt: TGTGCCAGCAGCTTGGGAGCGGGAGATGTAAGTGAGCAGTTCTTC
clone_size: -; d_call: -; j_call: TRBJ2-7; v_call: TRBV9; cdr3_aa: CASSVDLGQGLYEQYF; cdr3_nt: TGTGCCAGCAGCGTAGATCTCGGACAGGGACTATACGAGCAGTACTTC
clone_size: -; d_call: -; j_call: TRBJ2-2; v_call: TRBV12-5; cdr3_aa: CASGFEGEPLNTGELFF; cdr3_nt: TGTGCTAGTGGTTTTGAGGGTGAACCGCTCAACACCGGGGAGCTGTTTTTT
clone_size: once; d_call: -; j_call: TRBJ2-2; v_call: TRBV30; cdr3_aa: CAWSRQANTGELFF; cdr3_nt: TGTGCCTGGAGTCGACAGGCGAACACCGGGGAGCTGTTTTTT
clone_size: once; d_call: -; j_call: TRBJ1-4; v_call: TRBV11-1; cdr3_aa: CASSSGGDEKLFF; cdr3_nt: TGTGCCAGCAGCTCCGGGGGGGACGAAAAACTGTTTTTT
clone_size: -; d_call: -; j_call: TRBJ2-3; v_call: TRBV7-9; cdr3_aa: CASTGGYENTDTQYF; cdr3_nt: TGTGCCAGCACCGGGGGCTACGAAAACACAGATACGCAGTATTTT
clone_size: once; d_call: TRBD1; j_call: TRBJ1-1; v_call: TRBV10-3; cdr3_aa: CAIRGAGGSGNTEAFF; cdr3_nt: TGTGCCATCCGAGGGGCAGGGGGCTCCGGGAACACTGAAGCTTTCTTT
clone_size: once; d_call: TRBD2; j_call: TRBJ2-3; v_call: TRBV6-4; cdr3_aa: CASSDSASGSTDTQYF; cdr3_nt: TGTGCCAGCAGTGACTCGGCTAGCGGAAGCACAGATACGCAGTATTTT
clone_size: -; d_call: -; j_call: TRBJ1-6; v_call: TRBV2; cdr3_aa: CASSDRLGSPLHF; cdr3_nt: TGTGCCAGCTCTGACAGGTTAGGATCACCCCTCCACTTT
clone_size: -; d_call: -; j_call: TRBJ1-2; v_call: TRBV28; cdr3_aa: CASSFDPSGNYGYTF; cdr3_nt: TGTGCCAGCAGTTTCGACCCGAGCGGAAACTATGGCTACACCTTC
clone_size: -; d_call: TRBD2; j_call: TRBJ2-5; v_call: TRBV15; cdr3_aa: CATSKGSQTSGQETQYF; cdr3_nt: TGTGCCACCAGCAAGGGAAGTCAGACTAGCGGACAAGAGACCCAGTACTTC
clone_size: -; d_call: -; j_call: TRBJ2-3; v_call: TRBV5-5; cdr3_aa: CASSLTGDRTDTQYF; cdr3_nt: TGTGCCAGCAGCTTAACGGGAGATCGCACAGATACGCAGTATTTT
clone_size: -; d_call: TRBD1; j_call: TRBJ1-5; v_call: TRBV4-1; cdr3_aa: CASSPGTVQPQHF; cdr3_nt: TGCGCCAGCAGCCCCGGGACAGTTCAGCCCCAGCATTTT
clone_size: -; d_call: -; j_call: TRBJ2-1; v_call: TRBV28; cdr3_aa: CASKGYQGGHNEQFF; cdr3_nt: TGTGCCAGCAAAGGCTACCAGGGTGGGCACAATGAGCAGTTCTTC
clone_size: -; d_call: TRBD2; j_call: TRBJ2-1; v_call: TRBV4-3; cdr3_aa: CASTTLAGDLDEQFF; cdr3_nt: TGCGCCAGCACCACTCTAGCGGGAGATTTAGATGAGCAGTTCTTC
clone_size: -; d_call: TRBD1; j_call: TRBJ1-1; v_call: TRBV2; cdr3_aa: CASTEAGGSYTEAFF; cdr3_nt: TGTGCCAGCACCGAGGCAGGGGGGAGTTACACTGAAGCTTTCTTT
clone_size: -; d_call: TRBD1; j_call: TRBJ1-1; v_call: TRBV4-1; cdr3_aa: CASSQGGTGGAENTEAFF; cdr3_nt: TGCGCCAGCAGCCAAGGGGGGACAGGGGGCGCCGAGAACACTGAAGCTTTCTTT
clone_size: few; d_call: -; j_call: TRBJ1-6; v_call: TRBV30; cdr3_aa: CAWSQADLDNSPLHF; cdr3_nt: TGTGCCTGGAGTCAGGCCGACCTTGATAATTCACCCCTCCACTTT
clone_size: -; d_call: TRBD1; j_call: TRBJ1-6; v_call: TRBV5-1; cdr3_aa: CASSGAGGGIDSPLHF; cdr3_nt: TGCGCCAGCAGTGGGGCAGGGGGCGGAATAGATTCACCCCTCCACTTT
clone_size: -; d_call: TRBD1; j_call: TRBJ1-5; v_call: TRBV19; cdr3_aa: CASSINLGQWGRNQPQHF; cdr3_nt: TGTGCCAGTAGTATTAACCTGGGACAGTGGGGACGCAATCAGCCCCAGCATTTT
clone_size: -; d_call: -; j_call: TRBJ1-3; v_call: TRBV20-1; cdr3_aa: CSASGGSRSGNTIYF; cdr3_nt: TGCAGTGCTAGTGGAGGGTCTCGGTCTGGAAACACCATATATTTT
clone_size: -; d_call: -; j_call: TRBJ1-2; v_call: TRBV9; cdr3_aa: CASSVGGGNYGYTF; cdr3_nt: TGTGCCAGCAGCGTAGGCGGCGGAAACTATGGCTACACCTTC
clone_size: -; d_call: -; j_call: TRBJ2-1; v_call: TRBV7-2; cdr3_aa: CASSLGQFNEQFF; cdr3_nt: TGTGCCAGCAGCTTAGGACAGTTCAATGAGCAGTTCTTC
clone_size: -; d_call: -; j_call: TRBJ2-7; v_call: TRBV27; cdr3_aa: CASSLYARATLPHEQYF; cdr3_nt: TGTGCCAGCAGTTTATATGCGAGGGCCACCCTCCCCCACGAGCAGTACTTC
clone_size: -; d_call: -; j_call: TRBJ2-3; v_call: TRBV18; cdr3_aa: CASSPAGTDTQYF; cdr3_nt: TGTGCCAGCTCACCGGCGGGAACAGATACGCAGTATTTT